This passage covers 31 T cell receptor beta chains from one sample sequenced in a study of OX40 agonist ivuxolimab in advanced cancers. Some clones are missing from TCRdb's copy, which holds only in-frame ones; the method was immunoSEQ multiplex PCR. Seen here are roughly 56,000 clones, 84% observed once, and the top ten hold roughly 4.4%. The sequenced sample was CD4+ or CD8+ T cells sorted from blood, obtained in a trial of the OX40 agonist ivuxolimab. The receptors here all came from an adult with an advanced solid tumor such as melanoma, head and neck, liver or kidney cancer.

CDR3 DNA sequence: TGTGCCAGCTCACCAGCGACAGATACGCAGTATTTT. Amino acid sequence: CASSPATDTQYF. The chain recombines TRBV18 with TRBJ2-3; D gene uncertain. Trimming left V 2 bases short and J 3 bases short, with 3 bases between. The germline CDR1 and CDR2 sequences are KGHSH and LQKENI. The CDR3 is 12 amino acids.

The chain joins TRBV19 to TRBJ1-5; D gene ambiguous. The CDR3 spans 13 residues. The V gene's germline CDR1 is LNHDA and CDR2 SQIVND (reference sequence). V was clipped by 2 bases and J by 7 bases, with 9 bases between them. Written as DNA, the CDR3 is TGTGCCAGTAGTATACTTCCGCCACAGCCCCAGCATTTT. This encodes CASSILPPQPQHF. Full variable domain (missing parts from reference TRBV19 and TRBJ1-5): DGGITQSPKYLFRKEGQNVTLSCEQNLNHDAMYWYRQDPGQGLRLIYYSQIVNDFQKGDIAEGYSVSREKKESFPLTVTSAQKNPTAFYLCASSILPPQPQHFGDGTRLSIL.

The rearrangement uses TRBV19 and TRBJ2-3; no clear D gene. Trimming cost V 3 bases and J 2 bases, with 12 bases left between them. The CDR3 contains 15 residues. Germline V gene data show CDR1 as LNHDA and CDR2 as SQIVND (reference sequence). Written as DNA, the CDR3 is TGTGCCAGTAGTATGGGTTGGGGATACACAGATACGCAGTATTTT. This sequence encodes CASSMGWGYTDTQYF.

The V and J genes are TRBV9 and TRBJ1-6; D is unclear. Germline V gives CDR1 SGDLS, CDR2 YYNGEE. V was cut by 7 bases and J by 8 bases, with 7 bases left in between. CDR3 length: 11 residues. The CDR3 DNA sequence: TGTGCCAGCGGAGGAGATTCACCCCTCCACTTT. Translated: CASGGDSPLHF.

The rearrangement links TRBV28 to TRBJ2-4, with 11 bases that match TRBD1. V lost 2 bases to trimming and J lost 3 bases; unmatched junction nucleotides: 15. The CDR3 consists of 20 residues. Germline V gene data show CDR1 as MDHEN and CDR2 as SYDVKM. The CDR3 nucleotides read TGTGCCAGCAGTTTACCCCGTGTGGGGACAGGGGGTCGGAGCAAAAACATTCAGTACTTC. This codes for CASSLPRVGTGGRSKNIQYF.

The CDR3 here is CASSELSGSYNEQFF. DNA of the CDR3: TGTGCCAGCAGTGAACTTAGCGGCTCCTACAATGAGCAGTTCTTC. The V call is TRBV6-1, the J call TRBJ2-1; D perhaps matches TRBD2 (6 bases). CDR1 is MNHNS, CDR2 SASEGT, per germline. V lost 2 bases, J lost 0 bases, and 8 bases lay in between. This CDR3 contains 15 residues.

The chain is built from TRBV11-2 and TRBJ2-3, with 12 bases aligning to TRBD2. In germline, CDR1 is SGHAT, CDR2 FQNNGV. J gave up 5 bases and V 5 bases, and 5 bases lay outside the gene matches. This CDR3 is 15 amino acids long. CDR3 DNA sequence: TGTGCCAGCAGCCCCCTAGCGGGGGGGGGAGATACGCAGTATTTT. Amino acid sequence: CASSPLAGGGDTQYF.

The V call is TRBV18, the J call TRBJ2-7; D gene uncertain. CDR3 length: 14 residues. Trimming cost V 2 bases and J 2 bases, with 10 bases left between them. Per the germline V gene, CDR1 is KGHSH and CDR2 is LQKENI. The CDR3 protein is CASSPVYVTYEQYF. Written as DNA, the CDR3 is TGTGCCAGCTCACCAGTTTACGTAACCTACGAGCAGTACTTC.

This chain links TRBV28 with TRBJ2-1; 14 bases map to TRBD2. The germline CDR1 and CDR2 sequences are MDHEN and SYDVKM. The CDR3 is 19 residues long. V lost 4 bases to trimming and J lost 0 bases; unmatched junction nucleotides: 8. The CDR3 protein is CASSSNIGTSGSSYNEQFF. CDR3 sequence (DNA): TGTGCCAGCAGTTCAAATATCGGGACTAGCGGGAGCTCCTACAATGAGCAGTTCTTC.

The chain recombines TRBV19 with TRBJ1-5; 8 bases are a match to TRBD1. Germline lookup yields CDR1 LNHDA and CDR2 SQIVND (reference sequence). V trimming: 3 bases; J trimming: 5 bases; junction bases outside the gene matches: 3. This CDR3 contains 14 residues. Written as DNA, the CDR3 is TGTGCCAGTAGTATGACAGGGGAAGATCAGCCCCAGCATTTT. Its protein is CASSMTGEDQPQHF.

The chain employs TRBV19 and TRBJ1-4; perhaps TRBD1 as D (5 bases). V was cut by 5 bases and J by 6 bases, with 13 bases left in between. CDR3 length equals 14 residues. From germline, CDR1 is LNHDA and CDR2 SQIVND (reference sequence). CDR3 amino acids: CASSGGGWDEKLFF. The CDR3 DNA is TGTGCCAGTAGTGGTGGGGGTTGGGATGAAAAACTGTTTTTT.

The chain combines TRBV5-1 with TRBJ2-1; D is unresolved. CDR1 and CDR2 from the germline V gene are SGHRS and YFSETQ. V dropped 0 bases and J dropped 7 bases, with 14 bases sitting between them. The CDR3 runs to 15 residues. CDR3 loop: CASSLGRPPENEQFF. CDR3 nucleotides: TGCGCCAGCAGCTTGGGTAGACCACCGGAGAATGAGCAGTTCTTC.

The rearrangement joins TRBV27 to TRBJ2-5; D remains ambiguous. Gene TRBJ2-7 matches the end of the DNA better, so the J call may be wrong. Germline assignment: CDR1 MNHEY and CDR2 SMNVEV (reference sequence). This CDR3 comprises 14 residues. In nucleotides, the CDR3 is TGTGCCAGCAGTTTATCCGCTCCCGTTTACGAGCAGTACTTC. Its protein is CASSLSAPVYEQYF.

V is TRBV6-5 and J is TRBJ2-2; D unresolved. The CDR3 is 15 amino acids. Trimming stripped 4 bases from V and 6 bases from J, with 15 bases between. Germline loops: CDR1 MNHEY, CDR2 SVGAGI. DNA for the CDR3: TGTGCCAGCAGTTCACTTCTAGGCTCAGCCGGGGAGCTGTTTTTT. Protein: CASSSLLGSAGELFF.

The CDR3 DNA sequence: TGTGCCAGCAGACCAGAGTTTGACTATGGCTACACCTTC. Amino acid sequence: CASRPEFDYGYTF. The rearrangement uses TRBV2 and TRBJ1-2; D remains unclear. Between the trimmed V and J ends, which lost 6 bases and 3 bases, there was a span of 11 bases. CDR1 and CDR2 (germline): SNHLY, FYNNEI. CDR3 length: 13 residues.

The chain has TRBV9 and TRBJ2-1; D unresolved. The CDR3 is 13 residues long. Germline-derived CDR1 and CDR2 are SGDLS and YYNGEE. V was pared by 2 bases and J by 7 bases, with 10 bases between. The CDR3 loop is CASSVDVLNEQFF. CDR3 in DNA: TGTGCCAGCAGCGTCGACGTTTTGAATGAGCAGTTCTTC.

This clone was picked up one time. The chain combines TRBV6-6 with TRBJ2-3; D assignment may be TRBD1 or TRBD2 (5 bases each). With 6 bases removed from V and 1 base from J, the gap between germline ends came to 17 bases. Germline V gives CDR1 MNHNY, CDR2 SVGAGI (reference sequence). The CDR3 covers 16 residues. The CDR3 spells CASRPSRTGRTDTQYF. CDR3 bases: TGTGCCAGCAGACCCTCCCGGACGGGGCGCACAGATACGCAGTATTTT.

This clone was recorded only once. The rearrangement uses TRBV2 and TRBJ2-5, with a possible D match to TRBD2 (6 bases). Trimming shortened V by 8 bases and J by 5 bases, and 15 bases separated the two germline ends. The CDR3 spans 13 residues. Germline CDR1 and CDR2: SNHLY and FYNNEI. The CDR3 DNA reads as TGTGCCAGCGCGAGGAGGGCCTGGGAGACCCAGTACTTC. Amino acid sequence: CASARRAWETQYF.

The chain combines TRBV6-1 with TRBJ1-5; 8 bases align to TRBD1. With V trimmed by 7 bases and J by 4 bases, 6 bases remained unmatched. CDR3 size: 14 residues. Germline CDR1 reads MNHNS; CDR2 reads SASEGT. CDR3 loop: CASKGQGANQPQHF. As DNA, the CDR3 is TGTGCCAGCAAAGGGCAGGGGGCTAATCAGCCCCAGCATTTT.

This clone was seen a single time. The chain joins TRBV29-1 to TRBJ2-7, with TRBD1 identical over 8 bases. CDR1 and CDR2 (germline): SQVTM, ANQGSEA. This CDR3 region has 13 residues. V dropped 2 bases and J dropped 6; count of bases not matched to a gene: 6. CDR3 sequence reads: CSVERVQGGEQYF. CDR3 bases: TGCAGCGTTGAACGGGTACAGGGGGGCGAGCAGTACTTC.

This chain connects TRBV5-1 to TRBJ2-5; tentative D call: TRBD2 (6 bases). Germline CDR1 and CDR2: SGHRS and YFSETQ. This CDR3 is built from 14 residues. The V gene lost 2 bases and the J gene lost 5 bases, with 13 bases spanning the gap. For the CDR3, the DNA is TGCGCCAGCAGCTTTCGGGGAGGTAGGGAGACCCAGTACTTC. It translates to CASSFRGGRETQYF. The entire variable domain, with the rest obtained from reference TRBV5-1 and TRBJ2-5, is as follows: KAGVTQTPRYLIKTRGQQVTLSCSPISGHRSVSWYQQTPGQGLQFLFEYFSETQRNKGNFPGRFSGRQFSNSRSEMNVSTLELGDSALYLCASSFRGGRETQYFGPGTRLLVL.

The CDR3 DNA sequence: TGCGCCAGTAGGACTAGCGGGACCTACGAGCAGTACTTC. It specifies CASRTSGTYEQYF. The chain combines TRBV5-1 with TRBJ2-7; 12 nucleotides align to TRBD2. The CDR3 contains 13 residues. CDR1 is SGHRS, CDR2 YFSETQ, per germline. The V and J ends lost 8 bases and 2 bases, in that order; junction bases with no gene match: 2.

The rearrangement links TRBV6-1 to TRBJ1-2, with D maybe TRBD1 (5 bases). CDR1 MNHNS and CDR2 SASEGT come from the germline V gene. There are 12 residues in the CDR3. Trimming removed 7 bases from V and 2 bases from J, with 8 bases in between. The CDR3 protein is CASTRDNYGYTF. Written as DNA, the CDR3 is TGTGCCAGCACTAGGGACAACTATGGCTACACCTTC.

Comment on this clone: One end of the junction varies from germline; a read error may be responsible. The rearrangement uses TRBV5-1 and TRBJ2-3; D is unclear. There are 14 residues in the CDR3. Germline V lookup: CDR1 SGHRS, CDR2 YFSETQ. CDR3 bases: TGCGCCAGCAACTTGGGCGGCCGCACAGATACGCAGTATTTT. It specifies CASNLGGRTDTQYF.

This chain uses TRBV7-9 with TRBJ2-7; perhaps TRBD1 as D (6 bases). V lost 1 base to trimming and J lost 9 bases, with 13 bases between them. Germline V gives CDR1 SEHNR, CDR2 FQNEAQ (reference sequence). This CDR3 spans 13 amino acids. The CDR3 DNA is TGTGCCAGCAGCTTAGGGGTGGGGGCACGGCAGTACTTC. Encoded protein: CASSLGVGARQYF.

The CDR3 nucleotides read TGTGCCAGCAGCTTAGTTAGAATTGTGGCGAAGGAATACCAAGAGACCCAGTACTTC. Residues: CASSLVRIVAKEYQETQYF. The chain is built from TRBV7-9 and TRBJ2-5; D unresolved. The CDR3 is 19 amino acids. The V and J ends lost 1 base and 0 bases respectively, with 21 bases between them. CDR1 and CDR2 (germline): SEHNR, FQNEAQ (reference sequence).

DNA of the CDR3: TGTGCCAGCAGTTCCTCCGCCCCGACAGGGAACCATGGCTACACCTTC. Translation: CASSSSAPTGNHGYTF. V and J are TRBV28 and TRBJ1-2, with 7 bases fitting TRBD1. This CDR3 comprises 16 residues. The germline V gene encodes CDR1 MDHEN and CDR2 SYDVKM. J gave up 6 bases and V 4 bases, and 14 bases lay outside the gene matches.

This chain uses TRBV7-9 with TRBJ2-7, with D uncertain. This CDR3 is built from 13 residues. Germline V gene sequence: CDR1 SEHNR, CDR2 FQNEAQ (reference sequence). Trimming removed 1 base at V and 5 bases at J, with 9 bases between. CDR3 DNA: TGTGCCAGCAGCTTAGGGCTGGGCAACGAGCAGTACTTC. Residues: CASSLGLGNEQYF.

Here the CDR3 DNA reads TGTGCCAGCAGTTCCCCTGGTTTAGCGGCAGATACGCAGTATTTT. It codes for CASSSPGLAADTQYF. J is TRBJ2-3 and V is TRBV6-6; the D gene is possibly TRBD2 (6 bases). This CDR3 comprises 15 residues. CDR1 and CDR2 from the germline V gene are MNHNY and SVGAGI (reference sequence). The V end lost 4 bases, the J end lost 4 bases, and 15 bases lay between the germline ends.

The genes are TRBV6-1 and TRBJ2-3; 7 nucleotides align to TRBD2. V was clipped by 5 bases and J by 2 bases; unmatched bases: 10. This CDR3 has 16 amino acids. From germline, CDR1 is MNHNS and CDR2 SASEGT. Here the CDR3 reads CASSQGGLVPTDTQYF. In DNA, the CDR3 is TGTGCCAGCAGTCAAGGAGGACTAGTCCCCACAGATACGCAGTATTTT.

The V call is TRBV9, the J call TRBJ2-3, with 10 positions matching TRBD1. Per germline, CDR1 SGDLS and CDR2 YYNGEE. The V gene end was trimmed by 5 bases and the J gene end by 4 bases; junction bases not matched to a gene: 4. This CDR3 has 14 residues. The DNA for the CDR3 is TGTGCCAGCAGTGACAGGGGGCGCCCAGATACGCAGTATTTT. As protein: CASSDRGRPDTQYF.